This TCR beta chain was captured in a study of T cell responses to AZD1222 COVID-19 vaccine. This clone was counted a few times. Antigen unknown. Sequencing used immunoSEQ multiplex PCR; TCRdb keeps in-frame clones, though not all of them. The sample holds roughly 80,000 clones; more than 75% are singletons and the top ten take about 4.3%. Germline CDR1 and CDR2: MNHEY and SVGAGI. This CDR3 region has 15 residues. V was shortened by 7 bases and J by 5 bases, with 17 bases between the two germline ends. Notes on the study in general: Donors were mostly white British, more females; clonal diversity possibly underestimated. The breadth and depth of Spike-specific TCRs increased once two AZD1222 doses had been given. With dominance at 160-218 and 743-854, vaccine-associated CD4 TCRs spanned spike. Sampling that yielded the repertoires occurred only after the peak T cell response.

The chain couples TRBV6-5 to TRBJ1-4, with D perhaps TRBD1 (5 bases). The material sequenced was peripheral blood, taken on day 0 of AZD1222 vaccination. The sequence was collected from an adult in good health. The DNA for the CDR3 is TGTGCCAGCACCAAAGGGCCAGGGACCAATGAAAAACTGTTTTTT. This gives the protein CASTKGPGTNEKLFF.